The rows below give T cell receptor beta chains drawn from one sample of a study of regulatory T cells in long-lasting Graves disease. TCRdb re-derived calls from the multiplex PCR reads in MiXCR, one entry per CDR3 protein. The data hold roughly 260,000 distinct CDR3 sequences, with around a sixth observed a single time. A further study also used this sample, focusing on T cells in Graves' hyperthyroidism and ophthalmopathy.

The sample in question was peripheral blood mononuclear cells (PBMCs), obtained at new diagnosis, from a patient treated with antithyroid drugs. The source of these receptors is a woman in her 30s with Graves disease. Each CDR3 is given with its conserved first and last residue. The D gene is left open where the match is weak. For some rows the clone size is stated as once, few or many, or as a class when expanded; others skip it.

TGTGCCAGCAGTTCCTTCGAATGGGATACGCAGTATTTT CASSSFEWDTQYF TRBJ2-3 - TRBV6-5 many
TGTGCCACCAGCAGGGGCCCTCCCGCCGGGGTTGGCTACACCTTC CATSRGPPAGVGYTF TRBJ1-2 - TRBV15 many
TGCAGTGCTAGCCAAAACGGGGCAGGTACCTACAATGAGCAGTTCTTC CSASQNGAGTYNEQFF TRBJ2-1 - TRBV20-1 -
TGTGCCAGCAGTGAGTCGGGGGTAGTTGGCTACACCTTC CASSESGVVGYTF TRBJ1-2 - TRBV6-1 many
TGTGCCAGCTCACGACGGGGAGGTATGCACGGACAGTTGTTTTTT CASSRRGGMHGQLFF TRBJ1-4 - TRBV18 many
TGTGCCACCAGCAGAGGGGGAGGGAGAAATTCACCCCTCCACTTT CATSRGGGRNSPLHF TRBJ1-6 - TRBV15 many
TGTGCCAGCAGCCGGGACAGGGCGGGGGGAAATGAACCCACCTTC CASSRDRAGGNEPTF TRBJ1-2 TRBD1 TRBV7-9 -
TGCAGTGGCATTGTAACGGGGTCCGATGGCTACACCTTC CSGIVTGSDGYTF TRBJ1-2 - TRBV20-1 -
TGTGCCTGGAGTAGGGCCTCGGAGCTGTTTTTT CAWSRASELFF TRBJ2-2 - TRBV30 -
TGTGCCAGCAGCAAAGTCCGGGACAGGGCTGGCTACACCTTC CASSKVRDRAGYTF TRBJ1-2 TRBD1 TRBV7-2 -
TGTGCCAGCAGCCTATCCGGGGGCATGAACACTGAAGCTTTCTTT CASSLSGGMNTEAFF TRBJ1-1 - TRBV7-3 many
TGCAGTGCTACCCTACCTAGTCTCAATGAGCAGTTCTTC CSATLPSLNEQFF TRBJ2-1 - TRBV20-1 many
TGTGCCAGCAGTACCGGCAGGAACACTGAAGCTTTCTTT CASSTGRNTEAFF TRBJ1-1 - TRBV27 many
TGTGCCAGCAGCTTGGCGGGGGCGGGGAACACTGAAGCTTTCTTT CASSLAGAGNTEAFF TRBJ1-1 - TRBV5-5 -
TGTGCCAGCAGCTTAGATGGCAGGGGGCTCTCACCCCTCCACTTT CASSLDGRGLSPLHF TRBJ1-6 TRBD1 TRBV7-8 -
TGTGCCAGCAGTGAGCTAGAGACCCAGTACTTC CASSELETQYF TRBJ2-5 - TRBV28 many
TGCAGTGCTAGGGACAGGGGCTCCTACAATGAGCAGTTCTTC CSARDRGSYNEQFF TRBJ2-1 TRBD1 TRBV20-1 many